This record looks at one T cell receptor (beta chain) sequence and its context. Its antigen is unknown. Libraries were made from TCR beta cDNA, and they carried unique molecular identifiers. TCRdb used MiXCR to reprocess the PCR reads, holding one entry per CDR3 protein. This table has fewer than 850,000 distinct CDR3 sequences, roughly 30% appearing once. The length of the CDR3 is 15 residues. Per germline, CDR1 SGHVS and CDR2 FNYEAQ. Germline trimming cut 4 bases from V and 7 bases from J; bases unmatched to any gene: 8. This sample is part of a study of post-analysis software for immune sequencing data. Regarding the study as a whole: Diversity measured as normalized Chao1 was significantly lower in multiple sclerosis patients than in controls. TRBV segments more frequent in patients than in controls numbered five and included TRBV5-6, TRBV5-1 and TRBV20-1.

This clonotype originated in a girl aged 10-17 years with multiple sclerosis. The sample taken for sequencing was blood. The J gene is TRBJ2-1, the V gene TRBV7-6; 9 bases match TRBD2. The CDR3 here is CASSSEASGKNEQFF. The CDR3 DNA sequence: TGTGCCAGCAGCTCTGAGGCTAGCGGGAAGAATGAGCAGTTCTTC. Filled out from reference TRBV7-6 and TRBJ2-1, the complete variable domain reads GAGVSQSPRYKVTKRGQDVALRCDPISGHVSLYWYRQALGQGPEFLTYFNYEAQQDKSGLPNDRFSAERPEGSISTLTIQRTEQRDSAMYRCASSSEASGKNEQFFGPGTRLTVL.